This TCR beta chain was found in a study of blood T cell repertoires in COVID-19. Study-wide background: From the United States, Italy and Spain came samples of acute and convalescent COVID-19. The cDNA or gDNA used as material had been derived from T cells, B-cell-depleted T cells, or PBMCs.

This clone was detected a few times. Per the study methods: From reference gene primer amplification, estimates of nucleated cell counts were derived. Clones were sequenced by immunoSEQ multiplex PCR, and TCRdb holds only the in-frame ones, with some missing. That table furnishes V, J and clone size, whereas the DNA furnished D and trimming. The sample shows about 360,000 clones, about 86% of them seen only once. The CDR3 is made up of 17 amino acids. Germline values: CDR1 SGHNT, CDR2 YENEEA. V was shortened by 8 bases and J by 4 bases, with 23 bases between the two germline ends. The TCR comes from a man aged 30-40 years with active or convalescent COVID-19. The sample comprised peripheral blood. The rearrangement links TRBV11-3 to TRBJ2-2, with D maybe TRBD2 (7 bases). Here the CDR3 DNA reads TGTGCCAGCCAGGGGCAGGTGCGGGGGCTCTCCACCGGGGAGCTGTTTTTT. Amino acids: CASQGQVRGLSTGELFF.